The subject of this entry is one T cell receptor beta chain. V gave up 8 bases and J gave up 2 bases, with 10 bases separating them. This CDR3 is built from 12 residues. The germline gives CDR1 SNHLY, CDR2 FYNNEI. The sample comes from a study of metastatic and nonmetastatic thyroid tumors. Before thyroid surgery, none of the patients had received any treatment. TCRdb reprocessed the PCR reads via MiXCR. In the table there are tens of thousands of clones, about an eighth of which are singletons. Sequencing input: blood. This receptor was obtained from a male donor with papillary thyroid cancer or a benign thyroid nodule (not recorded which). Some clones in this sample may be carry-over from other donors' samples. V usage is TRBV2 and J usage is TRBJ2-7, with D perhaps matching TRBD2 (6 bases). CDR3 protein: CASARETYEQYF. As DNA, the CDR3 is TGTGCCAGCGCCCGGGAGACCTACGAGCAGTACTTC.